The rows below give T cell receptor beta chains drawn from one sample of a study of T cell responses to AZD1222 COVID-19 vaccine. Libraries were prepared by immunoSEQ multiplex PCR; TCRdb keeps only in-frame clonotypes and omits some of them. There are roughly 110,000 clones in the sample; approximately 90% occur only once, and around 4.3% lies in the top ten. Sequencing was performed on peripheral blood, taken on day 0 of AZD1222 vaccination. These receptor sequences come from an adult in good health. The CDR3 runs from the conserved cysteine through the conserved F or W. A D gene is named only where the DNA matches it firmly. Size tells how often a clone was seen (once, few, many) or the class of an expanded clone, and some rows leave it out.

abundance	v_gene	d_gene	len	j_gene	CDR3nt	CDR3aa
-	TRBV12-3/TRBV12-4	TRBD1	12	TRBJ1-2	TGTGCCAGCAGTATGGACAGGGGACTCTACACCTTC	CASSMDRGLYTF
-	TRBV2	-	14	TRBJ2-7	TGTGCCAGCAACAACCGGGGGATACTACGGGAGCAGTACTTC	CASNNRGILREQYF
few	TRBV6-2/TRBV6-3	-	15	TRBJ2-1	TGTGCCAGCAGTTACTCGGGGGGCGATTACAATGAGCAGTTCTTC	CASSYSGGDYNEQFF
-	TRBV6-5	-	11	TRBJ1-2	TGTGCCAGCGGCGACAGCTATGGCTACACCTTC	CASGDSYGYTF
-	TRBV5-1	-	14	TRBJ1-6	TGCGCCAGCAGCGACGGGACTAATAATTCACCCCTCCACTTT	CASSDGTNNSPLHF
-	TRBV3-1/TRBV3-2	-	13	TRBJ1-5	TGTGCCAGCAGCCAAGCAGGGAATCAGCCCCAGCATTTT	CASSQAGNQPQHF
-	TRBV6-1	-	19	TRBJ1-3	TGTGCCAGCAGTGAAGGACTTGAGACAGCGAGCGGCTCTGGAAACACCATATATTTT	CASSEGLETASGSGNTIYF
-	TRBV7-8	-	13	TRBJ1-1	TGTGCCAGCAGCTTGGCCCACAGGGATGAAGCTTTCTTT	CASSLAHRDEAFF
once	TRBV4-2	TRBD2	16	TRBJ2-1	TGTGCCAGCAGCCAAGATCCGGGACTATATAACAATGAGCAGTTCTTC	CASSQDPGLYNNEQFF
-	TRBV4-2	-	18	TRBJ2-1	TGTGCCAGCAGCCAAGATAGAGGGGCCACAAGCTCCTACAATGAGCAGTTCTTC	CASSQDRGATSSYNEQFF
few	TRBV6-2/TRBV6-3	-	16	TRBJ1-2	TGTGCCAGCAGTTACTCGATGGCGGATTCTAACTATGGCTACACCTTC	CASSYSMADSNYGYTF
-	TRBV9	-	16	TRBJ1-6	TGTGCCAGCAGCGTGGACCTCCCCTCCTATAATTCACCCCTCCACTTT	CASSVDLPSYNSPLHF
-	TRBV4-1	-	14	TRBJ1-2	TGCGCCAGCAGCCAGACCCGAGGGAGCTATGGCTACACCTTC	CASSQTRGSYGYTF
-	TRBV20-1	-	13	TRBJ1-5	TGCAGTGCTAGTCCTCAGCCCAATCAGCCCCAGCATTTT	CSASPQPNQPQHF
-	TRBV7-9	-	11	TRBJ2-3	TGTGCCAGCAGCTTGGACCCGACGCAGTATTTT	CASSLDPTQYF
-	TRBV21-1	-	15	TRBJ2-5	TGTGCCAGCAGCACAACACGGGGATCCCAAGAGACCCAGTACTTC	CASSTTRGSQETQYF
once	TRBV19	-	16	TRBJ1-5	TGTGCCAGTAGTATAAGGGACTCGTCTAGCAATCAGCCCCAGCATTTT	CASSIRDSSSNQPQHF
once	TRBV2	TRBD2	14	TRBJ2-3	TGTGCCAGCAGTGAATCTTCACTAGCGGGAGAGCAGTATTTT	CASSESSLAGEQYF
-	TRBV29-1	TRBD1	12	TRBJ1-4	TGCAGCGTTCGCCCAGGGGGTGAAAAACTGTTTTTT	CSVRPGGEKLFF
-	TRBV10-1	TRBD1	17	TRBJ1-2	TGCGCCAGCAGTGAGCTTACAGGGGGTACACCCAGTTATGGCTACACCTTC	CASSELTGGTPSYGYTF
-	TRBV7-9	-	14	TRBJ2-5	TGTGCCAGCATTGCCTTTAGTTCCTCAGAGACCCAGTACTTC	CASIAFSSSETQYF
-	TRBV19	-	14	TRBJ1-5	TGTGCCAGTAGTTTCAGGAGGAGCAATCAGCCCCAGCATTTT	CASSFRRSNQPQHF
-	TRBV9	-	13	TRBJ1-2	TGTGCCAGCAGCACTGGAAGTGCCTATGGCTACACCTTC	CASSTGSAYGYTF
-	TRBV9	-	14	TRBJ1-2	TGTGCCAGCAGCCTTAACTCAGGGCGCGGTGGCTACACCTTC	CASSLNSGRGGYTF
-	TRBV30	-	14	TRBJ2-7	TGTGCCTGTAGCTCTCGGTTCTCCGTCTACGAGCAGTACTTC	CACSSRFSVYEQYF
-	TRBV19	-	13	TRBJ2-5	TGTGCCAGTCGAGCGGGTGGCCTGCAGACCCAGTACTTC	CASRAGGLQTQYF
once	TRBV11-2	TRBD2	18	TRBJ2-2	TGTGCCAGCAGCTTAGAAGGCCCAGCGGGGTGGAACACCGGGGAGCTGTTTTTT	CASSLEGPAGWNTGELFF
-	TRBV28	TRBD1	17	TRBJ1-5	TGTGCCAGCAAAGGTAACAGGGGGAGGAGTAGCAATCAGCCCCAGCATTTT	CASKGNRGRSSNQPQHF
-	TRBV19	-	12	TRBJ1-2	TGTGCCAGTAGTTACGGACTTACGGGCTACACCTTC	CASSYGLTGYTF
-	TRBV5-1	TRBD1	15	TRBJ1-5	TGCGCCAGCAGCCTCTCGGGACAGGGAGGACAGCCCCAGCATTTT	CASSLSGQGGQPQHF
-	TRBV19	-	16	TRBJ1-5	TGTGCCAGTAGTTTGGGGGGCAGGTGGAGCAATCAGCCCCAGCATTTT	CASSLGGRWSNQPQHF
-	TRBV6-5	-	12	TRBJ1-1	TGTGCCAGCAGTTACCAGGACACTGAAGCTTTCTTT	CASSYQDTEAFF
-	TRBV28	TRBD1	15	TRBJ1-6	TGTGCCAGCAGACCAGCAGGGACAGGGTATTCACCCCTCCACTTT	CASRPAGTGYSPLHF
once	TRBV12-3/TRBV12-4	-	11	TRBJ2-7	TGTGCCAGCAGTTCCAATTACGAGCAGTACTTC	CASSSNYEQYF
-	TRBV28	-	14	TRBJ2-1	TGTGCCAGCAGACCGGGACTCCCTCCGCATGAGCAGTTCTTC	CASRPGLPPHEQFF
-	TRBV30	TRBD1	15	TRBJ1-6	TGTGCCTGGGTACAGGGGCTCTCCTATAATTCACCCCTCCACTTT	CAWVQGLSYNSPLHF
-	TRBV11-1	-	13	TRBJ2-5	TGTGCCAGCAGCCCAGCGGTCGGGGAGACCCAGTACTTC	CASSPAVGETQYF
-	TRBV3-1/TRBV3-2	TRBD1	14	TRBJ1-1	TGTGCCAGCAGCCAAGAGGGACAGGGGGTCCAGGCTTTCTTT	CASSQEGQGVQAFF
-	TRBV5-1	-	14	TRBJ2-2	TGCGCCAGCAGCGAACTCTCCTTCACCGGGGAGCTGTTTTTT	CASSELSFTGELFF
-	TRBV7-9	-	14	TRBJ1-4	TGTGCCAGCAGCCAAGGGGGGTTGGGTGAAAAACTGTTTTTT	CASSQGGLGEKLFF
-	TRBV30	-	14	TRBJ2-7	TGTGCCTGGAGAAGGAACGAGGGCCCAAACGAGCAGTACTTC	CAWRRNEGPNEQYF
-	TRBV20-1	-	11	TRBJ2-1	TGCAGTACAAGGTGGGGCAATGAGCAGTTCTTC	CSTRWGNEQFF
-	TRBV12-3/TRBV12-4	-	12	TRBJ1-2	TGTGCCAGCAGCCGGGGGGACTATGGCTACACCTTC	CASSRGDYGYTF
few	TRBV19	-	13	TRBJ1-1	TGTGCCAGTAGTGCACAGTCGAACACTGAAGCTTTCTTT	CASSAQSNTEAFF
-	TRBV4-1	-	21	TRBJ1-5	TGCGCCAGCAGCCAAGTACCCGGGGGCAGGGAAGGACCAAGGAGCAATCAGCCCCAGCATTTT	CASSQVPGGREGPRSNQPQHF
-	TRBV5-1	TRBD1	14	TRBJ1-1	TGCGCCAGCAGCTCTACAGGGGAATTCACTGAAGCTTTCTTT	CASSSTGEFTEAFF
-	TRBV19	-	13	TRBJ1-2	TGTGCCATAGAGAGCAGGGGTGGCTATGGCTACACCTTC	CAIESRGGYGYTF
many	TRBV5-8	TRBD1	14	TRBJ1-6	TGTGCCAGCAGCTTGGTACAGGGGGCATCACCCCTCCACTTT	CASSLVQGASPLHF